This T cell receptor beta chain was captured by sequencing in a study of early T cells in non-severe SARS-CoV-2 infection. Study at large: Unsorted whole-blood RNA was sequenced in bulk, leaving chains unpaired. General study points: VDJdb matching skewed toward anti-spike CD8 responses, missing private and CD4 specificities.

Germline values: CDR1 SGHVS, CDR2 FNYEAQ. V lost 5 bases and J lost 4; bases outside the gene matches: 12. The CDR3 extends over 16 amino acids. About this clonotype: Its specificity is unknown.

The TCR library protocol attached unique molecular identifiers to the individual cDNA molecules. MiXCR, applied by TCRdb to the 5' RACE reads, yields one record per CDR3 protein. The sample consists of about 97,000 distinct CDR3 sequences, more than 9.5% of them appearing once. The chain uses TRBV7-6 and TRBJ1-2, with 8 positions matching TRBD1. Material: whole blood, obtained at baseline. This TCR was recovered from an adult who was a healthcare worker with PCR-confirmed SARS-CoV-2 infection or an uninfected control (not recorded which). The CDR3 protein is CASSPWTGRTFYGYTF. The CDR3, as DNA: TGTGCCAGCAGCCCCTGGACAGGGCGAACTTTCTATGGCTACACCTTC. Full variable domain (outside the CDR3, taken from reference TRBV7-6 and TRBJ1-2): GAGVSQSPRYKVTKRGQDVALRCDPISGHVSLYWYRQALGQGPEFLTYFNYEAQQDKSGLPNDRFSAERPEGSISTLTIQRTEQRDSAMYRCASSPWTGRTFYGYTFGSGTRLTVV.